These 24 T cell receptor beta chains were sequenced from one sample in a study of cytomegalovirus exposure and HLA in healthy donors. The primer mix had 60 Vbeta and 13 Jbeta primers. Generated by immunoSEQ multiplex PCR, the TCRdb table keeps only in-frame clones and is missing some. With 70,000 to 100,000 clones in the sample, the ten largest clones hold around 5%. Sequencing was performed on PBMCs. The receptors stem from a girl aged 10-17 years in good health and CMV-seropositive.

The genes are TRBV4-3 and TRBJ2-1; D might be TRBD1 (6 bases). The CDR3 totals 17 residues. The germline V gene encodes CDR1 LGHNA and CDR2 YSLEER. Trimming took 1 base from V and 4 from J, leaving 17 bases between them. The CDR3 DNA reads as TGCGCCAGCAGCCAAGGCTTCGGAACAGGGAGATACAATGAGCAGTTCTTC. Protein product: CASSQGFGTGRYNEQFF.

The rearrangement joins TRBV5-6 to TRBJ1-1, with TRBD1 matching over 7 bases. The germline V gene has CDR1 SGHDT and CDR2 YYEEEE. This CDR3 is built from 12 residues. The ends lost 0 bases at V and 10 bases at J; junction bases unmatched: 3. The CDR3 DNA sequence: TGTGCCAGCAGCTTGGATGCAGGGGGAGCTTTCTTT. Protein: CASSLDAGGAFF.

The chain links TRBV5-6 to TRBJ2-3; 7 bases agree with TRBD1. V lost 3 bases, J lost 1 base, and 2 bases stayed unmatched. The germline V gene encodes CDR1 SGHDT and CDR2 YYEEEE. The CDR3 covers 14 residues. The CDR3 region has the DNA TGTGCCAGCAGCTGGGGGACAGGCACAGATACGCAGTATTTT. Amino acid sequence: CASSWGTGTDTQYF.

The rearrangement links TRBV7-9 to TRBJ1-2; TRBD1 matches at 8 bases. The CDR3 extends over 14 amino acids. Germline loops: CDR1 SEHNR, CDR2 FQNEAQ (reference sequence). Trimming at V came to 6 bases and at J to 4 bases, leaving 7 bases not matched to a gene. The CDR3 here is CASSSQGVGYGYTF. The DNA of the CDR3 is TGTGCCAGCAGTTCACAGGGGGTAGGCTATGGCTACACCTTC.

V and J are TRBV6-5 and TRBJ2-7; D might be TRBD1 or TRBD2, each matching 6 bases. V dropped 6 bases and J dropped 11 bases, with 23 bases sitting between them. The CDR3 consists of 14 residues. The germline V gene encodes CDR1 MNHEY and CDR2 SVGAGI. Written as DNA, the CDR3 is TGTGCCAGCAGCGAAGAGGAGGGAACAGGGCGGGAGTACGTC. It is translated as CASSEEEGTGREYV.

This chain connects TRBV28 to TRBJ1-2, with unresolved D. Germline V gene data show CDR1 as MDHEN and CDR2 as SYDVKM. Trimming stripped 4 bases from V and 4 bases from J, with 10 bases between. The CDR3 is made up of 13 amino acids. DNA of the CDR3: TGTGCCAGCAGTTCGACCGACTCCTATGGCTACACCTTC. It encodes CASSSTDSYGYTF.

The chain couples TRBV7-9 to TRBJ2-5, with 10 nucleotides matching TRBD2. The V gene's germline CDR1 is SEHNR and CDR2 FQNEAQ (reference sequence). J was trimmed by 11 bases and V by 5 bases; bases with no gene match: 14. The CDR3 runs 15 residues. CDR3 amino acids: CASSAVLAGPRRQYF. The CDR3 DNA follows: TGTGCCAGCAGCGCGGTACTAGCGGGGCCCAGACGTCAGTACTTC.

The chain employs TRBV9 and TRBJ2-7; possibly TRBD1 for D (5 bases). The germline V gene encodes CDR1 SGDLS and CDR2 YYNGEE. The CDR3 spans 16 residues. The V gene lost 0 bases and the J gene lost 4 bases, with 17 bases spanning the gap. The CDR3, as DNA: TGTGCCAGCAGCGTAGGTCTGCCAGGGTCCTCATACGAGCAGTACTTC. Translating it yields CASSVGLPGSSYEQYF.

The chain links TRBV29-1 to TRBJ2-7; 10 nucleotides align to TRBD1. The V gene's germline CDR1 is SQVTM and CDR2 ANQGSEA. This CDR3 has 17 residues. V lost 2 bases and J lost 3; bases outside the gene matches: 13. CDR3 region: CSVEYPRDRGLGYEQYF. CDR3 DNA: TGCAGCGTTGAATACCCCCGGGACAGGGGACTAGGCTACGAGCAGTACTTC.

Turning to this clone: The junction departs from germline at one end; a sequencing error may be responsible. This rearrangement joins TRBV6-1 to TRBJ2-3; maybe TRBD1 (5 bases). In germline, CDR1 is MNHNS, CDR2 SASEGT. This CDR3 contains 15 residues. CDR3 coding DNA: TGTGCCAGCAGTGCCAGGGAATGGGTCCAAGATAAGCAGTATTTT. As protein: CASSAREWVQDKQYF.

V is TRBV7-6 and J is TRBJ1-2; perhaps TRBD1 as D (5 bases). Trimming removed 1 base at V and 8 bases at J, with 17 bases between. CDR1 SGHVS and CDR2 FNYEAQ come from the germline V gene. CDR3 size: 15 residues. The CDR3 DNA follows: TGTGCCAGCAGCTTAGTTGCAGGGCTCGCGGAGGGCTACACCTTC. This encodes CASSLVAGLAEGYTF.

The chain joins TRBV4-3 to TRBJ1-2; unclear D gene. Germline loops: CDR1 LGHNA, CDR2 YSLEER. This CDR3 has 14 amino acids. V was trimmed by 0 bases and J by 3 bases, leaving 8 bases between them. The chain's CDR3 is CASSQDRNDYGYTF. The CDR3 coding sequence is TGCGCCAGCAGCCAAGATAGAAATGACTATGGCTACACCTTC.

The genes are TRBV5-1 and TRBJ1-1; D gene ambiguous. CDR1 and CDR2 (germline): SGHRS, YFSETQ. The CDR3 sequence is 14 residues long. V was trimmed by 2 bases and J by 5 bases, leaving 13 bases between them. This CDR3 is CASSFLGRETEAFF. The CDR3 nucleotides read TGCGCCAGCAGCTTTTTAGGGAGAGAAACTGAAGCTTTCTTT.

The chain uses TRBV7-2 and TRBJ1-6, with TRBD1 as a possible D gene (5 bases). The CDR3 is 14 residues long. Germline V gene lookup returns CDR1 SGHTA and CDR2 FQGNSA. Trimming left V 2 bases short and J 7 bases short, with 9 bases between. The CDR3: CASSLLGLNSPLHF. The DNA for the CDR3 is TGTGCCAGCAGCTTACTGGGACTAAATTCACCCCTCCACTTT.

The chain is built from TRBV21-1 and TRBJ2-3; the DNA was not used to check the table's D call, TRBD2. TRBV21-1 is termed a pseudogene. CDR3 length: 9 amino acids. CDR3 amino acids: CASRIEGYF. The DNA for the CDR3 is TGTGCCAGCAGAATCGAGGGGTATTTT.

CDR3 sequence: CASSAGPPEAFF. The CDR3 region has the DNA TGTGCCAGTAGTGCGGGCCCCCCTGAAGCTTTCTTT. V gene TRBV19 combines with J gene TRBJ1-1, with no clear D. Trimming pared 5 bases from V and 6 bases from J, leaving 10 bases between. The CDR3 is made up of 12 amino acids. Germline values: CDR1 LNHDA, CDR2 SQIVND (reference sequence).

The CDR3 loop reads CASSLRGYEQYF. CDR3 in DNA: TGTGCCAGCAGCCTACGGGGGTACGAGCAGTACTTC. The chain is built from TRBV2 and TRBJ2-7; possibly TRBD2 for D (6 bases). The V end was cut by 6 bases, the J end by 4 bases, with 10 bases between. The CDR3 extends over 12 amino acids. Looked up from germline, CDR1 is SNHLY and CDR2 is FYNNEI. The variable domain in full, with the rest retrieved from reference TRBV2 and TRBJ2-7, is EPEVTQTPSHQVTQMGQEVILRCVPISNHLYFYWYRQILGQKVEFLVSFYNNEISEKSEIFDDQFSVERPDGSNFTLKIRSTKLEDSAMYFCASSLRGYEQYFGPGTRLTVT.

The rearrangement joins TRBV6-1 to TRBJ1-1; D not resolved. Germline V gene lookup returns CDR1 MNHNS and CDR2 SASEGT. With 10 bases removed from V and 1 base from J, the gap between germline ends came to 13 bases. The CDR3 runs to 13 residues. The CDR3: CATYYTGNTEAFF. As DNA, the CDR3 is TGTGCCACCTATTATACGGGGAACACTGAAGCTTTCTTT.

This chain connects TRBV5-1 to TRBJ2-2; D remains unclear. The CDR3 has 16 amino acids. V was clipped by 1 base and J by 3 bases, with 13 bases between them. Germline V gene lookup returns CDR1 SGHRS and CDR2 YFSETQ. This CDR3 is CASSLPWASDTGELFF. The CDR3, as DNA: TGCGCCAGCAGCTTGCCGTGGGCATCGGACACCGGGGAGCTGTTTTTT.

The CDR3 here is CASSPSGATEAFF. For the CDR3, the DNA is TGTGCCAGCAGTCCCTCAGGGGCCACTGAAGCTTTCTTT. The J gene is TRBJ1-1, the V gene TRBV28; maybe TRBD1 (6 bases). The germline V gene encodes CDR1 MDHEN and CDR2 SYDVKM. The CDR3 consists of 13 residues. Trimming pared 5 bases from V and 4 bases from J, leaving 11 bases between.

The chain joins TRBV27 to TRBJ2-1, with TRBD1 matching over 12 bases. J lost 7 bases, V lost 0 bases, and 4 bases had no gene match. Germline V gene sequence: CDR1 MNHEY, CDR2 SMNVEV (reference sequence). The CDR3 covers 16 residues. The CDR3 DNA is TGTGCCAGCAGTTTATCGGGGACAGGGGGCCGTAATGAGCAGTTCTTC. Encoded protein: CASSLSGTGGRNEQFF.

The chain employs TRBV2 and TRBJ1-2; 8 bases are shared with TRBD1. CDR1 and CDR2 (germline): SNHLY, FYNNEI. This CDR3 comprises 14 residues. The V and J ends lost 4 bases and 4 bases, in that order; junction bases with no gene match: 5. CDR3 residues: CASSGNRGGYGYTF. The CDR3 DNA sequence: TGTGCCAGCAGTGGTAACAGGGGGGGCTATGGCTACACCTTC.

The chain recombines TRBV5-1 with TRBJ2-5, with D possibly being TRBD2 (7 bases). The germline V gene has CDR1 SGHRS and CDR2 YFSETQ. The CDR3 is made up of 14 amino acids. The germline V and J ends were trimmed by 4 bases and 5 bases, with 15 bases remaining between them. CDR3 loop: CASSATGGWETQYF. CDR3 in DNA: TGCGCCAGCAGCGCGACGGGGGGCTGGGAGACCCAGTACTTC.

CDR3 in amino acids: CASSALEGDTEAFF. The CDR3 bases are TGTGCCAGCAGTGCGCTAGAAGGGGACACTGAAGCTTTCTTT. The chain has TRBV2 and TRBJ1-1; D is perhaps TRBD1 (5 bases). The CDR3 consists of 14 residues. Trimming stripped 4 bases from V and 3 bases from J, with 12 bases between. From germline, CDR1 is SNHLY and CDR2 FYNNEI.